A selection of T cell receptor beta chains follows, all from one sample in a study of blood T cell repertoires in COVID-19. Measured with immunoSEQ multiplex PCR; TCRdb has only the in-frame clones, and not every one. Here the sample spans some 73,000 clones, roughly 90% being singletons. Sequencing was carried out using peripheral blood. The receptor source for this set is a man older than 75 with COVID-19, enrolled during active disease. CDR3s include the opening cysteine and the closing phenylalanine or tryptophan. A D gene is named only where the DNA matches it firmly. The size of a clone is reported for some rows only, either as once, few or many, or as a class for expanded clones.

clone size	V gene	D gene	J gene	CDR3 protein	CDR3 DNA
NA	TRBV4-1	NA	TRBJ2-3	CASSSTRDFASTDTQYF	TGCGCCAGCAGCTCCACCCGCGACTTCGCTAGCACAGATACGCAGTATTTT
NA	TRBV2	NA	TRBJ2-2	CASSIRVANTGELFF	TGTGCCAGCAGCATACGGGTGGCGAACACCGGGGAGCTGTTTTTT
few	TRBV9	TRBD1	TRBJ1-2	CASSDIRGAYGYTF	TGTGCCAGCAGCGATATCAGGGGGGCCTATGGCTACACCTTC
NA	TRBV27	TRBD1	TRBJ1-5	CASRTGGLQGQPQHF	TGTGCCAGCAGGACAGGGGGCCTTCAGGGTCAGCCCCAGCATTTT
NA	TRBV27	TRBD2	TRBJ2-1	CASSTGGASWFF	TGTGCCAGCAGTACGGGGGGGGCCTCTTGGTTCTTC
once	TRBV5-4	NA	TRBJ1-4	CASSLVGANEKLFF	TGTGCCAGCAGCCTTGTGGGGGCGAATGAAAAACTGTTTTTT
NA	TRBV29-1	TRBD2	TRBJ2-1	CSSYGGSSHEQFF	TGCAGCTCCTACGGGGGGTCAAGCCATGAGCAGTTCTTC
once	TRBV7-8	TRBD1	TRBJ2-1	CASSLRDRVNNEQFF	TGTGCCAGCAGCTTAAGGGACAGGGTTAACAATGAGCAGTTCTTC
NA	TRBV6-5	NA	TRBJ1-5	CASKAENNQPQHF	TGTGCCAGCAAGGCGGAGAATAATCAGCCCCAGCATTTT
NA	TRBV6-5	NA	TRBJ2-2	CASSYSGLTNTGELFF	TGTGCCAGCAGTTACTCGGGACTGACGAACACCGGGGAGCTGTTTTTT
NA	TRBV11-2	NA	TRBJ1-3	CASSFSFSGNTIYF	TGTGCCAGCAGCTTTTCTTTCTCTGGAAACACCATATATTTT
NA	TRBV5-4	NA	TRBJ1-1	CAAGVMNTEAFF	TGTGCGGCGGGGGTGATGAACACTGAAGCTTTCTTT
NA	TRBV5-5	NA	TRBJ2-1	CASSPTSSYNEQFF	TGTGCCAGCAGCCCGACAAGCTCCTACAATGAGCAGTTCTTC
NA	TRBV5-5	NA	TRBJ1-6	CASSFSEAPLHF	TGTGCCAGCAGCTTTTCGGAGGCACCCCTCCACTTT
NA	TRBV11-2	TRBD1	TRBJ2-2	CASSQGQSTGELFF	TGTGCCAGCAGTCAGGGACAGAGCACCGGGGAGCTGTTTTTT
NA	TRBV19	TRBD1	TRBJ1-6	CASSTDRGRGSPLHF	TGTGCCAGTAGTACGGACAGGGGGAGGGGATCACCCCTCCACTTT
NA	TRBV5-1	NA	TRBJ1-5	CASSLADSFNQPQHF	TGCGCCAGCAGCTTGGCCGACAGCTTCAATCAGCCCCAGCATTTT
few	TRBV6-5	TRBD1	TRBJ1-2	CASSYRTGANGYTF	TGTGCCAGCAGTTACCGGACAGGGGCGAATGGCTACACCTTC
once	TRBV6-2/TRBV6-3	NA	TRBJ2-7	CASSYPDTQEQYF	TGTGCCAGCAGTTACCCGGACACGCAGGAGCAGTACTTC
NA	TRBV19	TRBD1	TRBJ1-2	CASSKTTTGRTANYGYTF	TGTGCCAGTAGTAAAACCACGACAGGGAGGACAGCTAACTATGGCTACACCTTC
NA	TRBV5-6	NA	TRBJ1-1	CASSAGRNTEAFF	TGTGCCAGCAGCGCGGGACGGAACACTGAAGCTTTCTTT
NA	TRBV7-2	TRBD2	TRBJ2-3	CASSLGLAITDTQYF	TGTGCCAGCAGCTTAGGACTAGCCATCACAGATACGCAGTATTTT